This is a list of T cell receptor beta chains from one sample in a study of blood T cell repertoires in COVID-19. Generated by immunoSEQ multiplex PCR, the TCRdb table keeps only in-frame clones and is missing some. The repertoire holds approximately 130,000 clones, with 60% to 85% as singletons. Sequenced sample: peripheral blood. These receptor sequences come from a man aged 80 or over with acute or convalescent COVID-19. Each CDR3 is given with its conserved first and last residue. Fields, in order: clone size, V gene, CDR3 length, J gene, D gene, CDR3 protein, CDR3 DNA. The D gene is left open where the match is weak. Where a row states a size, it is once, few, many or the class of an expanded clone; other rows omit it.

size: -
V: TRBV5-5
length: 15
J: TRBJ1-5
D: -
CDR3: CASSLSEYSNQPQHF
DNA: TGTGCCAGCAGCTTGAGCGAATATAGCAATCAGCCCCAGCATTTT

size: -
V: TRBV5-8
length: 19
J: TRBJ1-3
D: -
CDR3: CASSSIPTGQQSSGNTIYF
DNA: TGTGCCAGCAGCTCTATACCTACTGGACAGCAAAGCTCTGGAAACACCATATATTTT

size: -
V: TRBV11-1
length: 15
J: TRBJ1-1
D: TRBD1
CDR3: CASSSRQGRDTEAFF
DNA: TGTGCCAGCAGCTCCCGACAGGGGAGGGACACTGAAGCTTTCTTT

size: -
V: TRBV5-6
length: 15
J: TRBJ2-4
D: -
CDR3: CASSGTGLAKNIQYF
DNA: TGTGCCAGCAGCGGGACGGGACTAGCCAAAAACATTCAGTACTTC

size: -
V: TRBV7-2
length: 15
J: TRBJ1-5
D: -
CDR3: CASSSRTDSNQPQHF
DNA: TGTGCCAGCAGCTCACGGACAGATAGCAATCAGCCCCAGCATTTT

size: -
V: TRBV4-1
length: 15
J: TRBJ2-5
D: TRBD2
CDR3: CASSLSSGVGETQYF
DNA: TGCGCCAGCAGCCTCTCTAGCGGGGTAGGAGAGACCCAGTACTTC

size: -
V: TRBV6-4
length: 16
J: TRBJ1-2
D: TRBD1
CDR3: CASSDYVDRDLYGYTF
DNA: TGTGCCAGCAGTGACTACGTCGACAGGGACCTCTATGGCTACACCTTC

size: -
V: TRBV6-6
length: 12
J: TRBJ2-1
D: -
CDR3: CASSSRSRGQFF
DNA: TGTGCCAGCAGTTCCCGGTCCAGGGGACAGTTCTTC

size: -
V: TRBV19
length: 14
J: TRBJ1-5
D: -
CDR3: CASRQTGINQPQHF
DNA: TGTGCCAGTAGACAAACAGGAATCAATCAGCCCCAGCATTTT

size: -
V: TRBV7-2
length: 17
J: TRBJ1-5
D: TRBD1
CDR3: CASSPSGQGGGNQPQHF
DNA: TGTGCCAGCAGCCCTAGTGGACAGGGTGGGGGCAATCAGCCCCAGCATTTT

size: -
V: TRBV5-6
length: 17
J: TRBJ2-5
D: TRBD2
CDR3: CASSSRAARGYQETQYF
DNA: TGTGCCAGCAGCTCCCGGGCTGCGCGGGGGTACCAAGAGACCCAGTACTTC

size: -
V: TRBV27
length: 15
J: TRBJ1-5
D: -
CDR3: CASSRPGLGNQPQHF
DNA: TGTGCCAGCAGTAGACCGGGACTGGGCAATCAGCCCCAGCATTTT

size: -
V: TRBV18
length: 14
J: TRBJ1-1
D: TRBD1
CDR3: CASSRGQGNTEAFF
DNA: TGTGCCAGCTCAAGGGGACAGGGGAACACTGAAGCTTTCTTT

size: -
V: TRBV7-8
length: 20
J: TRBJ2-6
D: TRBD2
CDR3: CASSLVGLAGGFPGANVLTF
DNA: TGTGCCAGCAGCTTAGTGGGACTAGCGGGGGGGTTTCCTGGGGCCAACGTCCTGACTTTC

size: -
V: TRBV4-2
length: 15
J: TRBJ2-7
D: -
CDR3: CASSQELVVFGEQYF
DNA: TGTGCCAGCAGCCAAGAGTTAGTAGTCTTCGGCGAGCAGTACTTC

size: -
V: TRBV10-3
length: 18
J: TRBJ2-3
D: -
CDR3: CAIRPGPGTAGRTDTQYF
DNA: TGTGCCATCAGGCCGGGCCCCGGAACGGCGGGCCGCACAGATACGCAGTATTTT

size: -
V: TRBV30
length: 14
J: TRBJ2-1
D: TRBD2
CDR3: CAWTPSGGYNEQFF
DNA: TGTGCCTGGACGCCTAGCGGGGGTTACAATGAGCAGTTCTTC

size: -
V: TRBV10-3
length: 17
J: TRBJ1-2
D: TRBD1
CDR3: CAISEWNDRGPSDGYTF
DNA: TGTGCCATCAGTGAGTGGAATGACAGGGGCCCTTCGGATGGCTACACCTTC

size: -
V: TRBV19
length: 15
J: TRBJ2-7
D: -
CDR3: CASSKRAGLSYEQYF
DNA: TGTGCCAGTAGTAAGAGGGCAGGTCTCTCCTACGAGCAGTACTTC

size: -
V: TRBV5-1
length: 15
J: TRBJ2-7
D: TRBD2
CDR3: CASSLVAGGSGEQYF
DNA: TGCGCCAGCAGTCTAGTAGCGGGGGGTAGTGGCGAGCAGTACTTC

size: once
V: TRBV10-3
length: 12
J: TRBJ1-5
D: -
CDR3: CATRGGNQPQHF
DNA: TGTGCCACCAGGGGAGGGAATCAGCCCCAGCATTTT

size: once
V: TRBV9
length: 17
J: TRBJ1-2
D: TRBD1
CDR3: CASSVATGTTSNYGYTF
DNA: TGTGCCAGCAGCGTAGCGACAGGGACCACATCTAACTATGGCTACACCTTC

size: once
V: TRBV7-2
length: 16
J: TRBJ2-1
D: TRBD2
CDR3: CASFSSGGALSSEQFF
DNA: TGTGCCAGCTTTTCTAGCGGGGGGGCCCTTTCCAGTGAGCAGTTCTTC

size: -
V: TRBV5-1
length: 15
J: TRBJ2-5
D: -
CDR3: CASSWRGGAQETQYF
DNA: TGCGCCAGCAGCTGGCGGGGCGGGGCTCAGGAGACCCAGTACTTC

size: -
V: TRBV6-5
length: 11
J: TRBJ2-7
D: -
CDR3: CASSHRYEQYF
DNA: TGTGCCAGCAGTCACAGGTACGAGCAGTACTTC

size: few
V: TRBV6-5
length: 15
J: TRBJ2-7
D: -
CDR3: CASSSGAAGSYEQYF
DNA: TGTGCCAGCAGTTCGGGTGCTGCGGGGTCCTACGAGCAGTACTTC

size: -
V: TRBV11-1
length: 15
J: TRBJ2-5
D: -
CDR3: CASSLAPGLQETQYF
DNA: TGTGCCAGCAGCTTAGCACCGGGTCTCCAAGAGACCCAGTACTTC

size: -
V: TRBV5-5
length: 14
J: TRBJ2-3
D: -
CDR3: CASSSLGETDTQYF
DNA: TGTGCCAGCAGCTCCCTAGGGGAAACAGATACGCAGTATTTT

size: -
V: TRBV29-1
length: 17
J: TRBJ1-1
D: TRBD1
CDR3: CSVVTDGQGFMNTEAFF
DNA: TGCAGCGTTGTGACGGACGGACAGGGCTTTATGAACACTGAAGCTTTCTTT

size: -
V: TRBV19
length: 14
J: TRBJ1-2
D: -
CDR3: CASSADSTNYGYTF
DNA: TGTGCCAGTAGTGCAGACTCAACTAACTATGGCTACACCTTC

size: -
V: TRBV25-1
length: 16
J: TRBJ1-2
D: TRBD1
CDR3: CASSEIGTGGLYGYTF
DNA: TGTGCCAGCAGTGAAATTGGGACAGGGGGCCTTTATGGCTACACCTTC

size: once
V: TRBV2
length: 13
J: TRBJ2-5
D: -
CDR3: CASSKDKQETQYF
DNA: TGTGCCAGCAGTAAAGACAAACAAGAGACCCAGTACTTC

size: -
V: TRBV11-2
length: 18
J: TRBJ2-3
D: TRBD2
CDR3: CASSKWSSGVFSTDTQYF
DNA: TGTGCCAGCAGCAAATGGTCTAGCGGGGTTTTTAGCACAGATACGCAGTATTTT

size: -
V: TRBV3-1/TRBV3-2
length: 17
J: TRBJ2-7
D: TRBD1
CDR3: CASSQGRGRPLNYEQYF
DNA: TGTGCCAGCAGCCAAGGAAGGGGGCGCCCCCTCAATTACGAGCAGTACTTC

size: -
V: TRBV6-6
length: 14
J: TRBJ2-7
D: TRBD1
CDR3: CASSQDRGPYEQYF
DNA: TGTGCCAGCAGCCAGGACAGGGGGCCCTACGAGCAGTACTTC

size: -
V: TRBV28
length: 11
J: TRBJ2-1
D: -
CDR3: CASDSFNEQFF
DNA: TGTGCCAGCGACAGCTTCAATGAGCAGTTCTTC

size: -
V: TRBV12-3/TRBV12-4
length: 13
J: TRBJ2-7
D: -
CDR3: CASSSSTVHEQYF
DNA: TGTGCCAGCAGCAGTTCGACAGTCCACGAGCAGTACTTC

size: -
V: TRBV7-3
length: 15
J: TRBJ2-7
D: TRBD1
CDR3: CASSISGTGNYEQYF
DNA: TGTGCCAGCAGCATTTCCGGGACAGGTAACTACGAGCAGTACTTC

size: -
V: TRBV7-2
length: 19
J: TRBJ2-2
D: TRBD1
CDR3: CASSLVGYRGRSFAGELFF
DNA: TGTGCCAGCAGCTTAGTTGGGTACAGGGGGCGATCCTTTGCCGGGGAGCTGTTTTTT

size: -
V: TRBV5-4
length: 16
J: TRBJ2-3
D: TRBD2
CDR3: CASSAGTIPNTDTQYF
DNA: TGTGCCAGCAGCGCCGGGACTATCCCAAACACAGATACGCAGTATTTT

size: -
V: TRBV6-5
length: 11
J: TRBJ1-1
D: -
CDR3: CASSYEGKAFF
DNA: TGTGCCAGCAGTTACGAGGGTAAAGCTTTCTTT

size: -
V: TRBV4-1
length: 17
J: TRBJ1-6
D: -
CDR3: CASSQDRGGSYNSPLHF
DNA: TGCGCCAGCAGCCAAGATCGCGGCGGCTCCTATAATTCACCCCTCCACTTT

size: -
V: TRBV4-2
length: 14
J: TRBJ1-5
D: -
CDR3: CASSQALGGQPQHF
DNA: TGTGCCAGCAGCCAAGCATTGGGAGGGCAGCCCCAGCATTTT

size: -
V: TRBV19
length: 14
J: TRBJ1-1
D: -
CDR3: CASSIDFVAGGRNF
DNA: TGTGCCAGTAGTATAGATTTCGTGGCAGGTGGTAGAAACTTT

size: -
V: TRBV5-1
length: 18
J: TRBJ2-6
D: TRBD1
CDR3: CASSLPGTGGSGANVLTF
DNA: TGCGCCAGCAGCTTGCCCGGGACAGGGGGCTCTGGGGCCAACGTCCTGACTTTC

size: -
V: TRBV6-5
length: 13
J: TRBJ1-6
D: -
CDR3: CASRAGYNSPLHF
DNA: TGTGCCAGCAGGGCAGGGTATAATTCACCCCTCCACTTT

size: -
V: TRBV3-1/TRBV3-2
length: 13
J: TRBJ1-2
D: -
CDR3: CASSTATIYGYTF
DNA: TGTGCCAGCAGCACAGCCACCATCTATGGCTACACCTTC

size: -
V: TRBV5-4
length: 16
J: TRBJ2-1
D: TRBD2
CDR3: CASSKRAGGPGDEQFF
DNA: TGTGCCAGCAGCAAACGAGCGGGGGGGCCGGGTGATGAGCAGTTCTTC

size: few
V: TRBV29-1
length: 11
J: TRBJ1-2
D: -
CDR3: CSVDSNYGYTF
DNA: TGCAGCGTTGACAGTAACTATGGCTACACCTTC

size: -
V: TRBV4-2
length: 17
J: TRBJ1-5
D: -
CDR3: CASSQDVGGARGQPQHF
DNA: TGTGCCAGCAGCCAAGATGTGGGAGGGGCACGGGGTCAGCCCCAGCATTTT

size: -
V: TRBV3-1/TRBV3-2
length: 13
J: TRBJ1-3
D: -
CDR3: CASSQVEGNTIYF
DNA: TGTGCCAGCAGCCAAGTTGAGGGAAACACCATATATTTT